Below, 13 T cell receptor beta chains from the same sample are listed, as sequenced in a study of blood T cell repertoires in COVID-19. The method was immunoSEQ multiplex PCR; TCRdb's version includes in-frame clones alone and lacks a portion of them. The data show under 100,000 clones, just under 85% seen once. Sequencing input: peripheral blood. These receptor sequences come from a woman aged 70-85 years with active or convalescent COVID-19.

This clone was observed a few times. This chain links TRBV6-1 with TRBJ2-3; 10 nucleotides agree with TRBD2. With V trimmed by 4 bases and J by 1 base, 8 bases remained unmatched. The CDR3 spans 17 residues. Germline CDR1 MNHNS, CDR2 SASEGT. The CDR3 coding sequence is TGTGCCAGCAGTGCTTCGGTAGCGGGGGGTCGCACAGATACGCAGTATTTT. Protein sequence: CASSASVAGGRTDTQYF.

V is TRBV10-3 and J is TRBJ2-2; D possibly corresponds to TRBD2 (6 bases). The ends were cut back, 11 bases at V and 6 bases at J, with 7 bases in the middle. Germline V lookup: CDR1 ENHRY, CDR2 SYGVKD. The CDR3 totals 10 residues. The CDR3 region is CAGGAGELFF. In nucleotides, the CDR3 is TGTGCCGGCGGGGCCGGGGAGCTGTTTTTT.

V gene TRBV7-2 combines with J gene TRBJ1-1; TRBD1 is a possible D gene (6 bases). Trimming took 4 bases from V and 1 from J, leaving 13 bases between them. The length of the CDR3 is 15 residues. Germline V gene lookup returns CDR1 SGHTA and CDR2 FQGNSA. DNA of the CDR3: TGTGCCAGCAGCTACACAGGGATCGGGAACACTGAAGCTTTCTTT. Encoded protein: CASSYTGIGNTEAFF.

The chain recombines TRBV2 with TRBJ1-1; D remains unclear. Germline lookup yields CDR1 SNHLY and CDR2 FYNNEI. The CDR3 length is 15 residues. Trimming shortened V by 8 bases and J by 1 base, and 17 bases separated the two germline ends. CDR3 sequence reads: CASLPELIKNTEAFF. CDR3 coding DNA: TGTGCCAGCTTGCCCGAACTTATTAAGAACACTGAAGCTTTCTTT.

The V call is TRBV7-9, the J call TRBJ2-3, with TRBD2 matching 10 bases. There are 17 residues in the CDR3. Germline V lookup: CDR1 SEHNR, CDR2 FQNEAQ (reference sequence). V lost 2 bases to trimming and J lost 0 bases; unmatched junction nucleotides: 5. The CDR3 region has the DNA TGTGCCAGCAGCTTATGGCTAGCGGGGGCTAGCACAGATACGCAGTATTTT. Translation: CASSLWLAGASTDTQYF.

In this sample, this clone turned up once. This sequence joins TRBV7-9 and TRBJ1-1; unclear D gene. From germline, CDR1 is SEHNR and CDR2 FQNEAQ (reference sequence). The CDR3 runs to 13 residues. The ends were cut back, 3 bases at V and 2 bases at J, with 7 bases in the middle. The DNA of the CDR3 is TGTGCCAGCAGCTTGACTTTCAACACTGAAGCTTTCTTT. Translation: CASSLTFNTEAFF.

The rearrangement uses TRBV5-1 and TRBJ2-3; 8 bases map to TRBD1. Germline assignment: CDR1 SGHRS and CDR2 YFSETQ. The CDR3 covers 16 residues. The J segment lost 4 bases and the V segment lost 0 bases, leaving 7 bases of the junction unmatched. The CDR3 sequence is CASSLAPTGGPDTQYF. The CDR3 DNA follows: TGCGCCAGCAGCTTGGCCCCAACAGGGGGTCCAGATACGCAGTATTTT.

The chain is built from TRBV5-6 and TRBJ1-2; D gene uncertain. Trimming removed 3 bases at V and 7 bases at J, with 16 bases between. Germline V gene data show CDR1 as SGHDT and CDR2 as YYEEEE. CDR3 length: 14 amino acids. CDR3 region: CASSYQVNLGGYTF. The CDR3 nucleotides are TGTGCCAGCAGCTATCAGGTCAACCTCGGTGGCTACACCTTC.

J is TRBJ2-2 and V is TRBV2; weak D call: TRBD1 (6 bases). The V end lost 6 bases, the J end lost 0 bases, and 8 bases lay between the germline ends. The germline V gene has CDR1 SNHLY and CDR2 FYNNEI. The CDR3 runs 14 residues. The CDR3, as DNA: TGTGCCAGCAGGGACAGCGCGAACACCGGGGAGCTGTTTTTT. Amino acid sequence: CASRDSANTGELFF.

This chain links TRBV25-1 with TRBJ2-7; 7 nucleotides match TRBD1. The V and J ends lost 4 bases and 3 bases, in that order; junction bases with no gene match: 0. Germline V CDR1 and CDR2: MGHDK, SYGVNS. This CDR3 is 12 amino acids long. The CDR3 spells CASSGQGYEQYF. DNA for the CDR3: TGTGCCAGCAGTGGACAGGGCTACGAGCAGTACTTC.

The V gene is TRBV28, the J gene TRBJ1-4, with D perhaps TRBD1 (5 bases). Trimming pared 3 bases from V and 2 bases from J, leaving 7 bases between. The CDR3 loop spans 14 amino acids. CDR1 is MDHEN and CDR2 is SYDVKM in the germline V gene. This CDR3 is CASSFPGTNEKLFF. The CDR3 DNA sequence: TGTGCCAGCAGTTTCCCAGGGACTAATGAAAAACTGTTTTTT.

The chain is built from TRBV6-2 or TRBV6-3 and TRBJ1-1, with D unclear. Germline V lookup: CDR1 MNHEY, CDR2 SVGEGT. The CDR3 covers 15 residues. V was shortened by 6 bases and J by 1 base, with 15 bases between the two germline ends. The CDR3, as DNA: TGTGCCAGCAGCTCCTACAGTCTTTCGAACACTGAAGCTTTCTTT. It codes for CASSSYSLSNTEAFF.

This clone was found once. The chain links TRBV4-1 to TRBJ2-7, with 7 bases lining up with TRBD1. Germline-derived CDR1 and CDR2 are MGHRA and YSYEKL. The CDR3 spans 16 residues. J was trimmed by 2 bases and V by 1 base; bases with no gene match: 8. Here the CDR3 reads CASSQGGTVVAYEQYF. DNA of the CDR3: TGCGCCAGCAGCCAAGGTGGGACAGTCGTAGCCTACGAGCAGTACTTC.